This entry concerns a single TCR beta chain. What it binds is unknown. Profiled with immunoSEQ multiplex PCR; TCRdb holds only in-frame clones, not every one. The data contain about 130,000 clones, around 89% of them seen just once; the ten biggest clones take up 5% to 6%. Time point: blood 2 weeks post-SBRT. The treatment denotes: 15 Gy SBRT to primary tumor, nephrectomy 4 weeks later. Blood was sampled at baseline, 2 weeks and 4 weeks after SBRT. This entry is derived from a study of radiation and T cells in renal cell carcinoma. Findings of the study overall: Without pretreatment biopsies, baseline tumor clonotype presence was undetermined.

CDR1 SNHLY and CDR2 FYNNEI come from the germline V gene. This CDR3 is 14 amino acids long. Unmatched junction bases numbered 6, after V lost 6 bases and J lost 2 bases. The clonotype was recovered from an older woman with renal cell carcinoma. Here the sequenced sample was blood, taken from a patient whose treatment included radiotherapy and nephrectomy. This rearrangement joins TRBV2 to TRBJ1-1; TRBD1 matches 7 bases. The CDR3 loop reads CASRRKGANTEAFF. The CDR3 bases are TGTGCCAGCAGGAGGAAGGGGGCAAACACTGAAGCTTTCTTT.